The 24 T cell receptor beta chains listed next were all sequenced from one sample in a study of brain T cells in children with intractable seizures. The time point here: blood from clinic visit 5 months post-surgery; TSC patient then seizure free. Libraries were prepared by immunoSEQ multiplex PCR; TCRdb keeps only in-frame clonotypes and omits some of them. The repertoire holds hundreds of thousands of clones, with more than 85% as singletons. Source: peripheral blood, taken around 5 months after surgery. The receptor set was obtained from a boy younger than two with tuberous sclerosis and intractable seizures.

The CDR3 DNA reads TGTGCCAGCAGCCCTATGGGGGGTGGTCAGCCCCAGCATTTT. It translates to CASSPMGGGQPQHF. The V and J genes are TRBV6-4 and TRBJ1-5, with D possibly matching TRBD1 (5 bases). The V end lost 6 bases, the J end lost 6 bases, and 15 bases lay between the germline ends. CDR3 size: 14 residues. Germline CDR1 and CDR2: MRHNA and SNTAGT.

This clone was seen a single time. The chain links TRBV30 to TRBJ1-1; 7 bases are a match to TRBD1. Germline V gene lookup returns CDR1 GTSNPN and CDR2 SVGIG (reference sequence). Unmatched junction bases numbered 2, after V lost 3 bases and J lost 1 base. The CDR3 contains 13 residues. CDR3 in DNA: TGTGCCTGGAGACGACAGGGGAACACTGAAGCTTTCTTT. It translates to CAWRRQGNTEAFF.

The chain couples TRBV24-1 to TRBJ2-3; the match to TRBD1 covers 8 bases. CDR1 is KGHDR and CDR2 is SFDVKD in the germline V gene. Trimming cost V 3 bases and J 2 bases; bases outside gene matches: 3. This CDR3 has 15 amino acids. The CDR3 region has the DNA TGTGCCACCAGTGATACGGACAGGGTCACAGATACGCAGTATTTT. Encoded protein: CATSDTDRVTDTQYF.

V gene TRBV28 combines with J gene TRBJ2-7; D unclear. From germline, CDR1 is MDHEN and CDR2 SYDVKM. Between the trimmed V and J ends, which lost 2 bases and 6 bases, there was a span of 8 bases. The CDR3 totals 12 residues. This CDR3 is CASSLALSEQYF. The CDR3 DNA reads TGTGCCAGCAGTTTAGCTTTGTCCGAGCAGTACTTC.

The chain carries TRBV6-5 and TRBJ2-7; D gene uncertain. V was pared by 2 bases and J by 5 bases, with 4 bases between. Germline CDR1 reads MNHEY; CDR2 reads SVGAGI. The CDR3 consists of 11 residues. Here the CDR3 reads CASSYMDEQYF. DNA for the CDR3: TGTGCCAGCAGTTACATGGACGAGCAGTACTTC.

The chain carries TRBV7-9 and TRBJ1-5; D is uncertain. CDR1 and CDR2 from the germline V gene are SEHNR and FQNEAQ (reference sequence). The ends were cut back, 1 base at V and 2 bases at J, with 9 bases in the middle. This CDR3 is built from 15 residues. The CDR3 sequence: CASSLGGDGNQPQHF. The CDR3 coding sequence is TGTGCCAGCAGCTTAGGGGGAGATGGCAATCAGCCCCAGCATTTT.

This clone was observed once. The chain employs TRBV13 and TRBJ2-1; 8 bases map to TRBD2. V lost 1 base to trimming and J lost 4 bases; unmatched junction nucleotides: 3. The CDR3 has 15 amino acids. From germline, CDR1 is PRHDT and CDR2 FYEKMQ (reference sequence). DNA for the CDR3: TGTGCCAGCAGCTTAGCGGGAGGGCCGTACAATGAGCAGTTCTTC. Protein: CASSLAGGPYNEQFF.

This rearrangement joins TRBV6-6 to TRBJ2-7; 8 bases map to TRBD2. The V and J ends lost 3 bases and 3 bases, in that order; junction bases with no gene match: 4. The CDR3 spans 14 residues. Germline CDR1 MNHNY, CDR2 SVGAGI (reference sequence). CDR3 in amino acids: CASSYRLAGYEQYF. The CDR3, as DNA: TGTGCCAGCAGTTATCGGCTAGCGGGCTACGAGCAGTACTTC.

CDR3 DNA: TGTGCCAGCAGTTCCAGATGGGGGGTGGGCGGCTACACCTTC. It encodes CASSSRWGVGGYTF. This chain uses TRBV7-2 with TRBJ1-2, with a weak D call TRBD1 (5 bases). The CDR3 is made up of 14 amino acids. Germline V gene sequence: CDR1 SGHTA, CDR2 FQGNSA. Trimming removed 6 bases from V and 8 bases from J, with 19 bases in between.

Only one count was recorded for this clone. The CDR3 sequence: CASSPPRLGGYTF. As DNA, the CDR3 is TGTGCCAGCAGTCCCCCAAGGTTAGGGGGCTACACCTTC. V is TRBV28 and J is TRBJ1-2; D gene ambiguous. The germline gives CDR1 MDHEN, CDR2 SYDVKM. The CDR3 is made up of 13 amino acids. The V gene lost 5 bases and the J gene lost 8 bases, with 15 bases spanning the gap.

For the CDR3, the DNA is TGTGCCAGTAGTATAGATGGGACAGGGTCGGATACGCAGTATTTT. This gives the protein CASSIDGTGSDTQYF. This chain uses TRBV19 with TRBJ2-3; 9 bases fit TRBD1. The CDR3 loop spans 15 amino acids. The V gene end was trimmed by 0 bases and the J gene end by 6 bases; junction bases not matched to a gene: 4. From germline, CDR1 is LNHDA and CDR2 SQIVND (reference sequence).

The chain couples TRBV3-1 (or the pseudogene TRBV3-2) to TRBJ2-5; no firm D call. With 1 base removed from V and 3 bases from J, the gap between germline ends came to 9 bases. The CDR3 extends over 14 amino acids. Germline assignment: CDR1 LGHDT and CDR2 YNNKEL (reference sequence). CDR3 sequence reads: CASSQVRQEETQYF. For the CDR3, the DNA is TGTGCCAGCAGCCAAGTGCGACAAGAAGAGACCCAGTACTTC.

The chain has TRBV14 and TRBJ2-7; D may be TRBD2 (5 bases). CDR1 and CDR2 (germline): SGHDN, FVKESK. The CDR3 extends over 15 amino acids. V was trimmed by 0 bases and J by 7 bases, leaving 16 bases between them. Written as DNA, the CDR3 is TGTGCCAGCAGCCAAGATGACCCAGGCCGGGGAGAGCAGTACTTC. It specifies CASSQDDPGRGEQYF.

The V gene is TRBV9, the J gene TRBJ2-3; 7 bases line up with TRBD2. Germline V lookup: CDR1 SGDLS, CDR2 YYNGEE. The CDR3 has 15 residues. V gave up 7 bases and J gave up 2 bases; unmatched junction bases: 10. CDR3 sequence: CASSAASGYTDTQYF. CDR3 in DNA: TGTGCCAGCTCGGCGGCTAGCGGATACACAGATACGCAGTATTTT.

This chain joins TRBV5-1 and TRBJ1-2; the match to TRBD1 covers 7 bases. The CDR3 has 12 amino acids. The V gene end was trimmed by 5 bases and the J gene end by 8 bases; junction bases not matched to a gene: 6. The germline CDR1 and CDR2 sequences are SGHRS and YFSETQ. CDR3 DNA sequence: TGCGCCAGCAGTTTGACAGGGATAGGCTACACCTTC. It encodes CASSLTGIGYTF.

The CDR3 here is CASSQVAGSGANVLTF. In nucleotides, the CDR3 is TGTGCCAGCAGCCAAGTAGCGGGCTCTGGGGCCAACGTCCTGACTTTC. The chain joins TRBV3-1 (or the pseudogene TRBV3-2) to TRBJ2-6, with TRBD2 identical over 7 bases. This CDR3 is 16 amino acids long. CDR1 and CDR2 (germline): LGHDT, YNNKEL (reference sequence). V gave up 1 base and J gave up 0 bases; unmatched junction bases: 0.

The chain employs TRBV10-3 and TRBJ1-3; D may be TRBD1 (5 bases). V was shortened by 4 bases and J by 2 bases, with 12 bases between the two germline ends. In germline, CDR1 is ENHRY, CDR2 SYGVKD. The CDR3 covers 15 residues. CDR3 nucleotide sequence: TGTGCCATCAGTGCGTCGGGGGTTACTGGAAACACCATATATTTT. It yields the protein CAISASGVTGNTIYF.

V gene TRBV24-1 combines with J gene TRBJ2-3; a possible D gene is TRBD1 (5 bases). The germline V and J ends were trimmed by 1 base and 0 bases, with 16 bases remaining between them. The CDR3 sequence is 18 residues long. Germline values: CDR1 KGHDR, CDR2 SFDVKD. CDR3 coding DNA: TGTGCCACCAGTGATTTAAGGGGCAGAGGACCTAGCACAGATACGCAGTATTTT. Residues: CATSDLRGRGPSTDTQYF.

V is TRBV19 and J is TRBJ1-1; 8 bases agree with TRBD1. The CDR3 runs 15 residues. Germline V gene lookup returns CDR1 LNHDA and CDR2 SQIVND (reference sequence). The ends lost 5 bases at V and 5 bases at J; junction bases unmatched: 10. Written as DNA, the CDR3 is TGTGCCAGTAGTTTCGTAATGGACAGGGCGACTGAAGCTTTCTTT. Translation gives CASSFVMDRATEAFF.

The rearrangement uses TRBV5-6 and TRBJ1-1; D gene uncertain. V was clipped by 3 bases and J by 10 bases, with 13 bases between them. This CDR3 contains 12 residues. The germline V gene has CDR1 SGHDT and CDR2 YYEEEE. CDR3: CASSSSLLGAFF. The CDR3 nucleotides read TGTGCCAGCAGCTCCTCTTTACTCGGAGCTTTCTTT.

The gene calls are TRBV18 and TRBJ1-4; D not resolved. The CDR3 loop spans 18 amino acids. Germline CDR1 and CDR2: KGHSH and LQKENI. The V end lost 1 base, the J end lost 0 bases, and 15 bases lay between the germline ends. CDR3 loop: CASSPLGPTITTNEKLFF. In nucleotides, the CDR3 is TGTGCCAGCTCACCACTAGGACCTACAATCACAACTAATGAAAAACTGTTTTTT.

The chain is built from TRBV9 and TRBJ2-3; D not resolved. Germline V gene lookup returns CDR1 SGDLS and CDR2 YYNGEE. The CDR3 has 14 amino acids. V gave up 3 bases and J gave up 1 base, with 9 bases separating them. The CDR3 is CASSARPGTDTQYF. DNA for the CDR3: TGTGCCAGCAGCGCGCGACCCGGCACAGATACGCAGTATTTT.

The chain has TRBV5-5 and TRBJ1-1; D is uncertain. V was shortened by 1 base and J by 4 bases, with 11 bases between the two germline ends. The CDR3 spans 14 residues. Germline V gene lookup returns CDR1 SGHKS and CDR2 YYEKEE (reference sequence). For the CDR3, the DNA is TGTGCCAGCAGCTTGTATTTGGGTCCCACTGAAGCTTTCTTT. Its translation is CASSLYLGPTEAFF.

The chain carries TRBV5-1 and TRBJ2-2; D call uncertain. This CDR3 comprises 15 residues. In germline, CDR1 is SGHRS, CDR2 YFSETQ. The V end was cut by 1 base, the J end by 0 bases, with 7 bases between. The CDR3 protein is CASSLISSNTGELFF. CDR3 in DNA: TGCGCCAGCAGCTTGATCTCATCGAACACCGGGGAGCTGTTTTTT.